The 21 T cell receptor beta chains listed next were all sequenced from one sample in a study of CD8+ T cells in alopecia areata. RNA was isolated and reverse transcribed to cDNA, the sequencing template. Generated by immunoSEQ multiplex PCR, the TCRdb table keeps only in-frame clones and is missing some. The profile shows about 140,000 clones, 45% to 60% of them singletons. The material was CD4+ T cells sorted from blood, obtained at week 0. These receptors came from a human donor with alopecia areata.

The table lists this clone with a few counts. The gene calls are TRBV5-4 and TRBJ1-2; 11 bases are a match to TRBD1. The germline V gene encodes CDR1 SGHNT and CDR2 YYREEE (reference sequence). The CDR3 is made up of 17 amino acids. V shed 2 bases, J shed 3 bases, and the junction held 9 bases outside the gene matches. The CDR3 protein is CASSFGQGAPSYYGYTF. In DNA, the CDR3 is TGTGCCAGCAGCTTCGGACAGGGGGCGCCGAGCTACTATGGCTACACCTTC.

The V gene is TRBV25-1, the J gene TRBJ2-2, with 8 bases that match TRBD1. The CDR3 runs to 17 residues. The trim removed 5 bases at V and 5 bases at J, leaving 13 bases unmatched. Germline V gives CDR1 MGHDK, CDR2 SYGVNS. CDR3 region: CASSPQGAGYMTGELFF. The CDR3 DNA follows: TGTGCCAGCAGTCCCCAGGGGGCTGGGTATATGACCGGGGAGCTGTTTTTT.

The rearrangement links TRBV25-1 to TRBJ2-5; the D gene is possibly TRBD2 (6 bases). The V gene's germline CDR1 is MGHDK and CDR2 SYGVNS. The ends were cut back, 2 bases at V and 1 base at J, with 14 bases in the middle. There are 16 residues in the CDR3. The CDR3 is CASSEGNRGAQETQYF. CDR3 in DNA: TGTGCCAGCAGTGAAGGTAACCGCGGGGCCCAAGAGACCCAGTACTTC.

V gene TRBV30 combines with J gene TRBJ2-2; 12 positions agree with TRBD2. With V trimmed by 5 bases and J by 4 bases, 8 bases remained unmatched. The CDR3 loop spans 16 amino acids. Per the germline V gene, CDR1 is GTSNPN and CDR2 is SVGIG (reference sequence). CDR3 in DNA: TGTGCCTGGGCGAGGCCGGGACTAGCGGGCACCGGGGAGCTGTTTTTT. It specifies CAWARPGLAGTGELFF. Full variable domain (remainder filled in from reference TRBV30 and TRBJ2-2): SQTIHQWPATLVQPVGSPLSLECTVEGTSNPNLYWYRQAAGRGLQLLFYSVGIGQISSEVPQNLSASRPQDRQFILSSKKLLLSDSGFYLCAWARPGLAGTGELFFGEGSRLTVL.

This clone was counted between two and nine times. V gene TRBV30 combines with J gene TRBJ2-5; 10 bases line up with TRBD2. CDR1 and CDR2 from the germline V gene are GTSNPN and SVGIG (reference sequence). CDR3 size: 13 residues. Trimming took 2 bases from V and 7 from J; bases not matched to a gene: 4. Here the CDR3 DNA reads TGTGCCTGGAGTACTAGCGGGACCGTGACCCAGTACTTC. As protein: CAWSTSGTVTQYF.

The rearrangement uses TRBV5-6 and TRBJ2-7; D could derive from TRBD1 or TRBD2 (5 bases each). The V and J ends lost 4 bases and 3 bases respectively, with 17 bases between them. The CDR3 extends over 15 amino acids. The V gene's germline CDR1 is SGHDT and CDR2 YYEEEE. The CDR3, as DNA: TGTGCCAGCAGCAACACTATGGGGGACCACTACGAGCAGTACTTC. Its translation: CASSNTMGDHYEQYF.

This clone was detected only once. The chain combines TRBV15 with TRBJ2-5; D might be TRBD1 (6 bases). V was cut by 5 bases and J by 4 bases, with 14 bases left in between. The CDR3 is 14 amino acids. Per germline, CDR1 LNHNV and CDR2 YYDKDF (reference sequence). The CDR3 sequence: CATSGPTGSETQYF. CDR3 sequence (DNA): TGTGCCACCAGCGGCCCGACAGGTTCAGAGACCCAGTACTTC.

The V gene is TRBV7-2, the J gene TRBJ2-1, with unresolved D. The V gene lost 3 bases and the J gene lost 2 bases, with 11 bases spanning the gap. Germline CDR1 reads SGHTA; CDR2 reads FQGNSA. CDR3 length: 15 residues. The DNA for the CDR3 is TGTGCCAGCAGCTTTACCAGAAATACCTACAATGAGCAGTTCTTC. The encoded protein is CASSFTRNTYNEQFF.

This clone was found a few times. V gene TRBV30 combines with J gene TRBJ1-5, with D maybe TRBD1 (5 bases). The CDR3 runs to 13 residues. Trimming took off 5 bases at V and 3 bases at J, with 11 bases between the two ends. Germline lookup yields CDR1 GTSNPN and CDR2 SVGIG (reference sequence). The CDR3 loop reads CAWGGAVNQPQHF. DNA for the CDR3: TGTGCCTGGGGAGGGGCAGTCAATCAGCCCCAGCATTTT.

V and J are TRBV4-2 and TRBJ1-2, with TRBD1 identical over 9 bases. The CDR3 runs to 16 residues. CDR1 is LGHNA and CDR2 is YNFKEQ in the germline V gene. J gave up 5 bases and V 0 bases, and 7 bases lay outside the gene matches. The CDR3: CASSQDSGTGSYGYTF. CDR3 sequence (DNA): TGTGCCAGCAGCCAAGATTCCGGGACAGGGAGTTATGGCTACACCTTC.

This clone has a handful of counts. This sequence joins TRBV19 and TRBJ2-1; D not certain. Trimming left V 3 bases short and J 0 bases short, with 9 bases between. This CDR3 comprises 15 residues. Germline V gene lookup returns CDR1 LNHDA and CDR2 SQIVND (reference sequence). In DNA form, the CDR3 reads TGTGCCAGTAGTATCCAGCAGATCTCCTACAATGAGCAGTTCTTC. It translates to CASSIQQISYNEQFF.

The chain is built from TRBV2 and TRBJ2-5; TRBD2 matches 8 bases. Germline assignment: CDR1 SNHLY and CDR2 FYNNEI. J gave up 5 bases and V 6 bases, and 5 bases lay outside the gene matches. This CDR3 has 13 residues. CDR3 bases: TGTGCCAGCAGCCCCAGCGGGAGTGAGACCCAGTACTTC. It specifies CASSPSGSETQYF.

The CDR3 protein is CSALGAGELFF. The CDR3 nucleotides are TGCAGTGCTTTGGGGGCCGGGGAGCTGTTTTTT. This chain links TRBV20-1 with TRBJ2-2; D is perhaps TRBD1 or TRBD2 (5 bases each). V was trimmed by 5 bases and J by 6 bases, leaving 7 bases between them. The CDR3 has 11 residues. Germline V gene lookup returns CDR1 DFQATT and CDR2 SNEGSKA (reference sequence).

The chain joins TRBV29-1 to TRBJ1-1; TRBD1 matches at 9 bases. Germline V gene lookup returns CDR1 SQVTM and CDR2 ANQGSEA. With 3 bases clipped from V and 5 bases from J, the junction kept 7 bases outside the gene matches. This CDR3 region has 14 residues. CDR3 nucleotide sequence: TGCAGCGTTGAGAGGACAGGGGCCTGGACTGAAGCTTTCTTT. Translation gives CSVERTGAWTEAFF.

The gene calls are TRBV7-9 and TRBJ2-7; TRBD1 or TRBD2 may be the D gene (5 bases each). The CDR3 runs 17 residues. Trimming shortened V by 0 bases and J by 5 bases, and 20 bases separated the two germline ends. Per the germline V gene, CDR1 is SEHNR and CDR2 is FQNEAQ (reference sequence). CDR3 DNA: TGTGCCAGCAGCTTAGCGGTCGGGACCCAGAAAGGAAACGAGCAGTACTTC. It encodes CASSLAVGTQKGNEQYF.

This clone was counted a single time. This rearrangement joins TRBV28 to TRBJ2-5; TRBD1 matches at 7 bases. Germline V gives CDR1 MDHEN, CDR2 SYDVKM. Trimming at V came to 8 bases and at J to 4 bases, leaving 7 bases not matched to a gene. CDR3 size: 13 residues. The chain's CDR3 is CASRPGGTETQYF. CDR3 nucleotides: TGTGCCAGCCGTCCAGGGGGAACAGAGACCCAGTACTTC. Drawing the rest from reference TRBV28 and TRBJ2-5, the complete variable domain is DVKVTQSSRYLVKRTGEKVFLECVQDMDHENMFWYRQDPGLGLRLIYFSYDVKMKEKGDIPEGYSVSREKKERFSLILESASTNQTSMYLCASRPGGTETQYFGPGTRLLVL.

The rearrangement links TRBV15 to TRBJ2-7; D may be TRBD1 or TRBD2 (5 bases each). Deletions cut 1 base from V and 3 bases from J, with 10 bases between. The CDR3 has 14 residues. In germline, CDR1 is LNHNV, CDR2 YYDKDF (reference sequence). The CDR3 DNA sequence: TGTGCCACCAGCAGAGGGGACGGTAACTACGAGCAGTACTTC. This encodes CATSRGDGNYEQYF. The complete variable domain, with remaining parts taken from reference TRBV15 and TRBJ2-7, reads DAMVIQNPRYQVTQFGKPVTLSCSQTLNHNVMYWYQQKSSQAPKLLFHYYDKDFNNEADTPDNFQSRRPNTSFCFLDIRSPGLGDTAMYLCATSRGDGNYEQYFGPGTRLTVT.

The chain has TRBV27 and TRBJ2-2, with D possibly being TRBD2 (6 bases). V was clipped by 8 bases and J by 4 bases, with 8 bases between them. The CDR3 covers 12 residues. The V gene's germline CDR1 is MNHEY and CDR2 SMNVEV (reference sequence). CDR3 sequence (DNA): TGTGCCAGCGCGGGGATCACCGGGGAGCTGTTTTTT. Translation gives CASAGITGELFF.

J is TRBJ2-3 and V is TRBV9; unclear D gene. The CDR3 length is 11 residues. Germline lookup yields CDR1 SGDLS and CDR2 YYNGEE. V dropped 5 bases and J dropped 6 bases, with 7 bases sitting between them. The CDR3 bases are TGTGCCAGCAGTCAGAGGGATACGCAGTATTTT. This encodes CASSQRDTQYF.

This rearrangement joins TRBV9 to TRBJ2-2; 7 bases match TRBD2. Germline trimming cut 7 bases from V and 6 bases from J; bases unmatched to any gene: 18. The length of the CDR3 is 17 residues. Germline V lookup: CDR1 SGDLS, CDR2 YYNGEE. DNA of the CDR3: TGTGCCAGCGGACGGGAGGCCGGGATGGTTGGGCCCGGGGAGCTGTTTTTT. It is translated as CASGREAGMVGPGELFF.

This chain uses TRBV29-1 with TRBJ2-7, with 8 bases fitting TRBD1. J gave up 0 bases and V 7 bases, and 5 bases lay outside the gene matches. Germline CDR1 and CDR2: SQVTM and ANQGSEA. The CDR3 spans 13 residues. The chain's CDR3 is CSGRDRSSYEQYF. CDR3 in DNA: TGCAGCGGTAGGGACAGGAGCTCCTACGAGCAGTACTTC.